These T cell receptor beta chains were read from a single sample in a study of neurological immune-mediated disorders. Each CDR3 protein gets one entry after TCRdb re-called the 5' RACE reads with MiXCR. The sample includes about 30,000 distinct CDR3 sequences, under 6% of them seen just once. Sequencing input: CD4+ T cells from blood. Every receptor here comes from a woman aged 45-65 years in good health. Each CDR3 is given with its conserved first and last residue. The D gene is left open where the match is weak. Rows give clone size only sometimes, using once, few, many, or a class for an expanded clone.

d_call clone_size j_call v_call cdr3_nt cdr3_aa
TRBD1 many TRBJ2-7 TRBV7-2 TGTGCCAGCAGCATGACAGCCGGGACAGCTGGCGAGCAGTACTTC CASSMTAGTAGEQYF
NA many TRBJ1-3 TRBV5-5 TGTGCCAGCAGCCCATACATGGGCGGAAACACCATATATTTT CASSPYMGGNTIYF
TRBD2 many TRBJ2-1 TRBV7-6 TGTGCCAGCAGCTTAGGTGTAGCGGGGAACAATGAGCAGTTCTTC CASSLGVAGNNEQFF
NA many TRBJ1-1 TRBV29-1 TGCAGCGGCAGCTTGAACACTGAAGCTTTCTTT CSGSLNTEAFF
NA many TRBJ1-2 TRBV20-1 TGCAGTGCTAGGGGGCAGGACAGCCAGCACTATGGCTACACCTTC CSARGQDSQHYGYTF
NA many TRBJ2-3 TRBV15 TGTGCCACCAGCTCCTTAACAGATACGCAGTATTTT CATSSLTDTQYF
TRBD1 many TRBJ1-5 TRBV20-1 TGCAGTGCTACGGGACAGGGAAATCAGCCCCAGCATTTT CSATGQGNQPQHF
NA many TRBJ1-1 TRBV7-2 TGTGCCAGCAGCTTAGCCCCTTTGGCGGGACAAGCTTTCTTT CASSLAPLAGQAFF
TRBD2 many TRBJ2-5 TRBV2 TGTGCCAGCAGTGAAAGCGGGGGGTTGGAAGAGACCCAGTACTTC CASSESGGLEETQYF
TRBD2 many TRBJ2-1 TRBV29-1 TGCAGCGTGGCCGGACTAGCGGGAGACTCCTACAATGAGCAGTTCTTC CSVAGLAGDSYNEQFF
NA few TRBJ1-2 TRBV6-2/TRBV6-3 TGTGCCAGCAGTCCTAGTCCAAGGACTAACTATGGCTACACCTTC CASSPSPRTNYGYTF
NA many TRBJ2-2 TRBV5-1 TGCGCCAGCAGCTTGGAGGGTATCCTGAACACCGGGGAGCTGTTTTTT CASSLEGILNTGELFF
NA many TRBJ2-5 TRBV29-1 TGCAGCGTTGTAGCGTGGGAGACCCAGTACTTC CSVVAWETQYF
TRBD2 many TRBJ2-1 TRBV18 TGTGCCAGCTCACCACTTAGGACTAGCGGGGGCCTGAATGAGCAGTTCTTC CASSPLRTSGGLNEQFF
NA NA TRBJ2-3 TRBV5-1 TGCGCCAGCAGCTTGGACGGGAGAAGGACAGATACGCAGTATTTT CASSLDGRRTDTQYF
NA many TRBJ2-7 TRBV7-2 TGTGCCAGCAGCTCGAGACACTCAGGGGCGCAACTAATCTACGAGCAGTACTTC CASSSRHSGAQLIYEQYF
TRBD1 few TRBJ2-1 TRBV19 TGTGCCAGTAGTATTGGACAGGGCGGTGAGCAGTTCTTC CASSIGQGGEQFF
NA medium-sized TRBJ2-2 TRBV29-1 TGCAGCGTTGTTGGCGGGGCGGGCTCGAACACCGGGGAGCTGTTTTTT CSVVGGAGSNTGELFF
NA many TRBJ1-4 TRBV14 TGTGCCAGCAGCCTAATCTCTAATGAAAAACTGTTTTTT CASSLISNEKLFF
NA many TRBJ2-3 TRBV9 TGTGCCAGCGAGTCCCAACACACAGATACGCAGTATTTT CASESQHTDTQYF